The source of this T cell receptor (beta chain) is a study of T cell repertoires in cytomegalovirus infection. Background on the study: TCR beta signatures that were public indicated CMV infection and matching HLA type.

V lost 5 bases to trimming and J lost 0 bases; unmatched junction nucleotides: 12. Germline values: CDR1 DFQATT, CDR2 SNEGSKA (reference sequence). This CDR3 is 16 amino acids long. General study results and limits: Pooled public TCR beta family frequency picked out CMV carriers with the relevant HLA.

This clonotype has a handful of counts. The antigen is undetermined. TCRdb re-called the reads with MiXCR, one entry per CDR3 protein. The top ten clones hold 15% to 20% of a sample with under 850,000 distinct CDR3 sequences, roughly 36% of them seen once. This clonotype was obtained from a human donor in good health (CMV status not recorded). Some clones in this sample may be carry-over from other donors' samples. The chain employs TRBV20-1 and TRBJ1-1, with TRBD1 matching 7 bases. The material was cultured PBMCs, obtained from culture after CMV antigen stimulation. The CDR3 DNA reads TGCAGTGCTGCGGTAGGACAGGTGATAATGAACACTGAAGCTTTCTTT. Translating gives CSAAVGQVIMNTEAFF.